The clone carrying this T cell receptor (beta chain) was counted ten times or more. The entry originates in a study of regulatory T cells in long-lasting Graves disease. This CDR3 contains 13 residues. Per the germline V gene, CDR1 is DFQATT and CDR2 is SNEGSKA (reference sequence). V trimming: 5 bases; J trimming: 4 bases; junction bases outside the gene matches: 4. To make TCR beta libraries, researchers used iRepertoire HTBI primers and Arm-PCR of CDR3 regions. MiXCR, run by TCRdb on the multiplex PCR reads, gives a single entry per CDR3 protein. This table has more than 350,000 distinct CDR3 sequences, under 15% appearing once. Time point denoted: newly diagnosed GD, antithyroid drugs for less than 3 months. Construction of the TCR library relied on RNA isolated from PBMCs. The same data also went into a second study, on T cells in Graves' hyperthyroidism and ophthalmopathy.

This TCR came from a woman aged 25 to 45 with Graves disease. The chain carries TRBV20-1 and TRBJ1-2; 10 nucleotides match TRBD1. The source material was peripheral blood mononuclear cells (PBMCs), sampled at new diagnosis, from a patient treated with antithyroid drugs. The CDR3 nucleotides are TGCAGTGCTCCGGGACAGGGGCCCTATGGCTACACCTTC. Translated, it gives CSAPGQGPYGYTF.